Listed below are T cell receptor beta chains from one sample, sequenced in a study of CD8 T cells in Susac syndrome. TCRdb reanalysed the immunoSEQ multiplex PCR reads using MiXCR and keeps one entry per CDR3 protein. The sample shows roughly 150,000 distinct CDR3 sequences, about 94% of them seen only once. The sample comprised CD8+ T cells from PBMCs. These receptors originate from a human donor with multiple sclerosis. Both conserved end residues are trimmed from each CDR3.

ASSHGQTGELF | TRBJ2-2 | TRBV13
ATSDLGREY | TRBJ2-3 | TRBV24-1
SVGSRGQAQY | TRBJ2-3 | TRBV29-1
ASSYSGAEQF | TRBJ2-1 | TRBV6-5
ASSLGPGTGNNEQF | TRBJ2-1 | TRBV13
ASSPSGRNTEAF | TRBJ1-1 | TRBV28
ASSAEGAEAF | TRBJ1-1 | TRBV7-9
ASIVGQGNSPLH | TRBJ1-6 | TRBV2
ASSIGRRTEAF | TRBJ1-1 | TRBV25-1
ASRRGTGGSEQY | TRBJ2-7 | TRBV2
ASSVDSAYNEQF | TRBJ2-1 | TRBV9